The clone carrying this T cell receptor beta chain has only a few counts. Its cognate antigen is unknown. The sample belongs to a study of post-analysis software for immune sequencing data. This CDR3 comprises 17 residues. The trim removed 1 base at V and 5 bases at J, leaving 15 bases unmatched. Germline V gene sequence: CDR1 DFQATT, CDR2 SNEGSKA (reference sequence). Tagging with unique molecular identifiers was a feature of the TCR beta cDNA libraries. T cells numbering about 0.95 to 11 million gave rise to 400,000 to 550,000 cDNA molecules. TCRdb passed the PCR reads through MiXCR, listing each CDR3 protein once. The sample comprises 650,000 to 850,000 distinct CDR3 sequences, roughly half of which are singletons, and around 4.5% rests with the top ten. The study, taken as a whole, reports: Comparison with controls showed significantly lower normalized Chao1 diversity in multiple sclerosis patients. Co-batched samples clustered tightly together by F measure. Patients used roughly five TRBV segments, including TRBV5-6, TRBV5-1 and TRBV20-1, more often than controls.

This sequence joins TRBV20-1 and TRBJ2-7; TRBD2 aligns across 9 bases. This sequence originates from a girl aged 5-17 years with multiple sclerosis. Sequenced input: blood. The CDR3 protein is CSARGLAGSFWTDEQYF. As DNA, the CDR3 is TGCAGTGCTAGAGGCCTAGCGGGGAGCTTTTGGACGGACGAGCAGTACTTC.